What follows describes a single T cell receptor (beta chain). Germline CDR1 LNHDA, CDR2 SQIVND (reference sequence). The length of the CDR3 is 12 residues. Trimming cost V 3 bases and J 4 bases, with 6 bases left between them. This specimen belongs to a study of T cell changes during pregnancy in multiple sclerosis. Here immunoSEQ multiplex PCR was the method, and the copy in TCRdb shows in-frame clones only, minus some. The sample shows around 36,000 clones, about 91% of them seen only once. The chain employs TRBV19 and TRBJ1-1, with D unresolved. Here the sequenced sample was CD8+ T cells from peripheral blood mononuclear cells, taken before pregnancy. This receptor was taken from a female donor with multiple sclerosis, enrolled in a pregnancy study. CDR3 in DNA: TGTGCCAGTAGTATGGTCGGCACTGAAGCTTTCTTT. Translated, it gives CASSMVGTEAFF.